Below are 8 T cell receptor beta chains sequenced from a single sample in a study of T cell responses to AZD1222 COVID-19 vaccine. The method was immunoSEQ multiplex PCR; TCRdb's version includes in-frame clones alone and lacks a portion of them. The table has about 180,000 clones, about 88% seen once; the top ten hold approximately 26%. This material consisted of peripheral blood, taken 28 days after the second AZD1222 dose. The receptor set was obtained from an adult who received the AZD1222 COVID-19 vaccine.

The chain recombines TRBV24-1 with TRBJ2-7, with 10 nucleotides matching TRBD2. CDR3 length equals 15 residues. V lost 3 bases, J lost 6 bases, and 7 bases stayed unmatched. Germline lookup yields CDR1 KGHDR and CDR2 SFDVKD. CDR3 DNA: TGTGCCACCAGTGATGCAGGGACTAGCGTTGGCGAGCAGTACTTC. Protein: CATSDAGTSVGEQYF.

This clone was counted a single time. V usage is TRBV7-2 and J usage is TRBJ2-3; tentatively, D is TRBD2 (5 bases). The CDR3 spans 15 residues. V gave up 0 bases and J gave up 1 base, with 8 bases separating them. In germline, CDR1 is SGHTA, CDR2 FQGNSA. The CDR3 protein is CASSLAPRGTDTQYF. CDR3 sequence (DNA): TGTGCCAGCAGCTTAGCGCCGAGGGGCACAGATACGCAGTATTTT.

The chain has TRBV7-3 and TRBJ2-5; a weak D match, TRBD2 (5 bases). V was trimmed by 2 bases and J by 3 bases, leaving 19 bases between them. Per the germline V gene, CDR1 is SGHTA and CDR2 is FQGTGA. The CDR3 runs to 17 residues. For the CDR3, the DNA is TGTGCCAGCAGCTTAGGGAGTAGAGGACCCAAGGAAGAGACCCAGTACTTC. Protein sequence: CASSLGSRGPKEETQYF.

The chain couples TRBV5-4 to TRBJ2-7; TRBD2 matches at 13 bases. Germline CDR1 reads SGHNT; CDR2 reads YYREEE (reference sequence). The J segment lost 0 bases and the V segment lost 5 bases, leaving 5 bases of the junction unmatched. This CDR3 spans 16 amino acids. DNA of the CDR3: TGTGCCAGCAGTATGACTAGCGGGGGGAACTCCTACGAGCAGTACTTC. It encodes CASSMTSGGNSYEQYF.

This clone was observed a few times. The chain carries TRBV5-4 and TRBJ2-7; 13 bases are a match to TRBD2. Germline CDR1 is SGHNT and CDR2 is YYREEE (reference sequence). Germline trimming cut 4 bases from V and 5 bases from J; bases unmatched to any gene: 6. This CDR3 is built from 15 residues. CDR3: CASSPGLAGVDEQYF. DNA for the CDR3: TGTGCCAGCAGCCCCGGACTAGCGGGAGTGGACGAGCAGTACTTC.

The chain links TRBV28 to TRBJ1-2; D gene ambiguous. The CDR3 spans 13 residues. Trimming took off 3 bases at V and 4 bases at J, with 9 bases between the two ends. In germline, CDR1 is MDHEN, CDR2 SYDVKM. CDR3 nucleotide sequence: TGTGCCAGCAGTTTCCAACGGGCCTATGGCTACACCTTC. Translating gives CASSFQRAYGYTF.

The chain has TRBV16 and TRBJ1-1, with TRBD1 matching over 7 bases. Germline V gene data show CDR1 as KGHSY and CDR2 as FQNENV. After removal of 0 bases from V and 0 bases from J, the junction contained 7 bases not matched to a gene. This CDR3 region has 17 residues. CDR3 amino acids: CASSQSPGRGMNTEAFF. CDR3 sequence (DNA): TGTGCCAGCAGCCAATCCCCGGGCAGGGGGATGAACACTGAAGCTTTCTTT.

The chain joins TRBV13 to TRBJ1-1; D is ambiguous. V lost 3 bases, J lost 3 bases, and 14 bases lay in between. Germline V CDR1 and CDR2: PRHDT, FYEKMQ (reference sequence). The CDR3 totals 15 residues. The CDR3 loop is CASSFVPGKDTEAFF. CDR3 in DNA: TGTGCCAGCAGCTTTGTACCCGGGAAGGACACTGAAGCTTTCTTT.